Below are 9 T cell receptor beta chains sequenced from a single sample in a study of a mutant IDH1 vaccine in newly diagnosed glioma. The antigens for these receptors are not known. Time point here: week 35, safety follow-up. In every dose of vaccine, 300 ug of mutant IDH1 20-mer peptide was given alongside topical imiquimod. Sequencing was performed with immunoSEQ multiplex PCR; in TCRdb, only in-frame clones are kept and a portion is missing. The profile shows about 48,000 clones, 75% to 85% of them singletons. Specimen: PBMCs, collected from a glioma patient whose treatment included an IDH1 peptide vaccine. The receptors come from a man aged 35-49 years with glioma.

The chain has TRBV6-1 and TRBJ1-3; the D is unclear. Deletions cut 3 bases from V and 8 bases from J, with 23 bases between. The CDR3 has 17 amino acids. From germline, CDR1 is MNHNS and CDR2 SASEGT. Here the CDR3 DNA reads TGTGCCAGCAGTGACGCATTTTTGTCGCGTAAGGGAGACACCATATATTTT. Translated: CASSDAFLSRKGDTIYF.

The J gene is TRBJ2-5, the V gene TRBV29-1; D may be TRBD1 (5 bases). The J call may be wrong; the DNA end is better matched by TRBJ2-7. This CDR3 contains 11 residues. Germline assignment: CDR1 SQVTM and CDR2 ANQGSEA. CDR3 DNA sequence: TGCAGCGGGAAGGACAACCGCGAGCAGTACTTC. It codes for CSGKDNREQYF.

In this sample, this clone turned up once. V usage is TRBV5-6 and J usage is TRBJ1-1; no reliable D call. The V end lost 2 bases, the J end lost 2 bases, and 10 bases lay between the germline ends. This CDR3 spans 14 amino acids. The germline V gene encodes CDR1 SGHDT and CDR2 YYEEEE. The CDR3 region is CASSFGDPNTEAFF. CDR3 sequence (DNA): TGTGCCAGCAGCTTTGGGGATCCAAACACTGAAGCTTTCTTT.

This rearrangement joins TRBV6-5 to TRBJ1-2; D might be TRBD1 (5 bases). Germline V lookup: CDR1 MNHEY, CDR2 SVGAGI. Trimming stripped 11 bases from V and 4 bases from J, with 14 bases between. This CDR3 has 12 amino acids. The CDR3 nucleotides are TGTGCCTCCCTCTCAGGGTCCTATGGCTACACCTTC. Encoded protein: CASLSGSYGYTF.

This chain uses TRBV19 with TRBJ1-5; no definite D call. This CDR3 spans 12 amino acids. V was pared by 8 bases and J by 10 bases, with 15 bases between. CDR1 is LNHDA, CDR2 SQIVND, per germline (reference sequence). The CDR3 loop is CASGDLGDPQHF. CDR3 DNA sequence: TGTGCCAGTGGTGACCTGGGTGACCCCCAGCATTTT.

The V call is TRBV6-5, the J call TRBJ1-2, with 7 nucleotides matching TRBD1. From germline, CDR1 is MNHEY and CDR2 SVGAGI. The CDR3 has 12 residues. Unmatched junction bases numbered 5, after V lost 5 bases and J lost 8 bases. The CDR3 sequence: CASSPDRVGYTF. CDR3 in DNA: TGTGCCAGCAGTCCTGACAGGGTCGGCTACACCTTC.

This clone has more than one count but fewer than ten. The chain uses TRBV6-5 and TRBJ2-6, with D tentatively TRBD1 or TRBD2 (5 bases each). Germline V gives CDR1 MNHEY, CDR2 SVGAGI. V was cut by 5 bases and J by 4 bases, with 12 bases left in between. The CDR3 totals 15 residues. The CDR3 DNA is TGTGCCAGCAGTCAGAGGGGTCTGGGGGCCAACGTCCTGACTTTC. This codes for CASSQRGLGANVLTF.

The CDR3: CASSQDQSTSGFLDTQYF. Written as DNA, the CDR3 is TGCGCCAGCAGCCAAGATCAGTCGACTAGCGGATTCTTAGATACGCAGTATTTT. This chain connects TRBV4-1 to TRBJ2-3; 9 bases map to TRBD2. The V gene's germline CDR1 is MGHRA and CDR2 YSYEKL. Trimming took 0 bases from V and 5 from J; bases not matched to a gene: 12. CDR3 length: 18 amino acids.

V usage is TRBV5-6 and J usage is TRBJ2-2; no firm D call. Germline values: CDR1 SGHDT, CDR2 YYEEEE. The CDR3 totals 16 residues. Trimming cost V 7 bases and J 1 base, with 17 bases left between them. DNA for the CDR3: TGTGCCAGCGGAACGCTCAGTGGTATGAACACCGGGGAGCTGTTTTTT. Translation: CASGTLSGMNTGELFF. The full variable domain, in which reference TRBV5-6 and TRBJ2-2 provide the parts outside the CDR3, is DAGVTQSPTHLIKTRGQQVTLRCSPKSGHDTVSWYQQALGQGPQFIFQYYEEEERQRGNFPDRFSGHQFPNYSSELNVNALLLGDSALYLCASGTLSGMNTGELFFGEGSRLTVL.